These 4 T cell receptor beta chains came from one sample sequenced in a study of Graves' ophthalmopathy and Graves' hyperthyroidism. Using RNA transcripts, the TCR beta CDR3 regions were amplified. HTBI primers served in a first-round RT-PCR, which a second-round multiplex PCR followed. TCRdb processed the multiplex PCR reads anew with MiXCR; each CDR3 protein has one entry. This sample has about 740,000 distinct CDR3 sequences, with roughly two fifths found just once. The sequencing sample was made of peripheral blood. The receptors were gathered from an adult man with Graves' ophthalmopathy.

The chain recombines TRBV10-1 with TRBJ2-7, with D possibly TRBD2 on 6 matching bases. Germline V gene lookup returns CDR1 WNHNN and CDR2 SYGVQD (reference sequence). This CDR3 region has 13 residues. The V end was cut by 3 bases, the J end by 2 bases, with 8 bases between. DNA for the CDR3: TGCGCCAGCAGTGAATCGGGGGCCTACGAGCAGTACTTC. Protein product: CASSESGAYEQYF.

This clonotype occurred many times. The rearrangement links TRBV12-3 or TRBV12-4 to TRBJ1-6; D might be TRBD1 (5 bases). The germline V and J ends were trimmed by 2 bases and 9 bases, with 11 bases remaining between them. The CDR3 is 14 amino acids. DNA for the CDR3: TGTGCCAGCAGTTTACAGGGCCAAGGTTCACCCCTCCACTTT. This sequence encodes CASSLQGQGSPLHF.

The chain recombines TRBV24-1 with TRBJ1-5; D might be TRBD1 (6 bases). Germline values: CDR1 KGHDR, CDR2 SFDVKD. V was trimmed by 6 bases and J by 11 bases, leaving 16 bases between them. This CDR3 contains 13 residues. The CDR3 loop reads CATSRREGETQHF. CDR3 sequence (DNA): TGTGCCACCAGTAGACGAGAGGGGGAGACCCAGCATTTT.

The chain has TRBV12-3 or TRBV12-4 and TRBJ1-2; 8 nucleotides agree with TRBD1. V was pared by 6 bases and J by 8 bases, with 11 bases of the junction left unmatched. This CDR3 spans 14 amino acids. CDR3 in amino acids: CASSKTGGVDGYTF. CDR3 sequence (DNA): TGTGCCAGCAGCAAAACAGGGGGAGTTGACGGCTACACCTTC.